This T cell receptor (beta chain) was identified in a study of blood T cell repertoires in COVID-19. TCRdb's copy holds only in-frame clones and misses some; the assay was immunoSEQ multiplex PCR. The profile covers 180,000 or so clones, with 86% appearing a single time and over 7% taken by the ten largest. Trimming cost V 5 bases and J 2 bases, with 13 bases left between them. CDR3 size: 15 residues. CDR1 is KGHDR, CDR2 SFDVKD, per germline. The chain carries TRBV24-1 and TRBJ2-3; a weak D match, TRBD2 (5 bases). The receptor was derived from a woman aged 80 or older in a cohort sampled during active or convalescent COVID-19. Sequenced input: peripheral blood. The CDR3 here is CATSGQAEITDTQYF. In DNA form, the CDR3 reads TGTGCCACCAGTGGTCAAGCGGAGATCACAGATACGCAGTATTTT.